What follows describes a single T cell receptor beta chain. CDR1 is MGHRA and CDR2 is YSYEKL in the germline V gene. Trimming took 3 bases from V and 3 from J, leaving 8 bases between them. This CDR3 spans 14 amino acids. The source of the sample is a study of CD8+ T cells in alopecia areata. Isolated RNA was reverse transcribed into cDNA used as the sequencing template. Clones were read by immunoSEQ multiplex PCR, and TCRdb kept only the in-frame ones, dropping some. In the table there are 170,000 or so clones, 50% to 75% of which are singletons. The origin of this receptor is a human donor with alopecia areata. The chain is built from TRBV4-1 and TRBJ2-2, with D uncertain. This material consisted of CD4+ T cells sorted from blood, taken at week 0. CDR3 DNA sequence: TGCGCCAGCAGCCAGTACAGTGACACCGGGGAGCTGTTTTTT. It specifies CASSQYSDTGELFF.